These T cell receptor beta chains were read from a single sample in a study of OX40 agonist ivuxolimab in advanced cancers. Here immunoSEQ multiplex PCR was the method, and the copy in TCRdb shows in-frame clones only, minus some. The sample includes roughly 100,000 clones, roughly 90% of them seen just once. Sequences were derived from CD4+ or CD8+ T cells sorted from blood, sampled in a trial of the OX40 agonist ivuxolimab. Every receptor here comes from an adult with an advanced solid tumor such as melanoma, head and neck, liver or kidney cancer. The CDR3 runs from the conserved cysteine through the conserved F or W. D genes are given only for firm matches.

v_call	j_call	d_call	cdr3_nt	cdr3_aa
TRBV28	TRBJ1-2	.	TGTGCCAGCAGTTTATCGGGTAACTATGGCTACACCTTC	CASSLSGNYGYTF
TRBV27	TRBJ2-7	TRBD1	TGTGCCAGCAGGGGGTCAGGGGGCGCCTACGAGCAGTACTTC	CASRGSGGAYEQYF
TRBV4-3	TRBJ1-2	.	TGCGCCAGCAGCCGGGGAGGGGAGTATGGCTACACCTTC	CASSRGGEYGYTF
TRBV14	TRBJ1-1	TRBD1	TGTGCCAGCAGCTGGGACAGCAGAACTGAAGCTTTCTTT	CASSWDSRTEAFF
TRBV18	TRBJ1-4	.	TGTGCCAGCTCACCACAGGGGGAGTACGAAAAACTGTTTTTT	CASSPQGEYEKLFF
TRBV15	TRBJ1-2	.	TGTGCCACCAGCAGAGAGACAATCCGGGGTGGGAGCTACACCTTC	CATSRETIRGGSYTF
TRBV19	TRBJ1-1	TRBD1	TGTGCCAGTAGTACAACTCGACAGGGTGACACTGAAGCTTTCTTT	CASSTTRQGDTEAFF
TRBV5-1	TRBJ2-3	TRBD2	TGCGCCAGCAGCTTCGGGAGCGGGGGGGCAGATACGCAGTATTTT	CASSFGSGGADTQYF
TRBV6-1	TRBJ1-2	.	TGTGCCAGCAGACCCTCCGGATATGGCTACACCTTC	CASRPSGYGYTF
TRBV13	TRBJ2-5	.	TGTGCCAGTTCAACATGGGTAGAGACCCAGTACTTC	CASSTWVETQYF
TRBV15	TRBJ2-1	.	TGTGCCACCAGTTTTTGGGGTCCGAGTCCCTACAATGAGCAGTTCTTC	CATSFWGPSPYNEQFF
TRBV29-1	TRBJ1-3	TRBD1	TGCAGCGTTTCCAGGGGGTCTGGAAACACCATATATTTT	CSVSRGSGNTIYF